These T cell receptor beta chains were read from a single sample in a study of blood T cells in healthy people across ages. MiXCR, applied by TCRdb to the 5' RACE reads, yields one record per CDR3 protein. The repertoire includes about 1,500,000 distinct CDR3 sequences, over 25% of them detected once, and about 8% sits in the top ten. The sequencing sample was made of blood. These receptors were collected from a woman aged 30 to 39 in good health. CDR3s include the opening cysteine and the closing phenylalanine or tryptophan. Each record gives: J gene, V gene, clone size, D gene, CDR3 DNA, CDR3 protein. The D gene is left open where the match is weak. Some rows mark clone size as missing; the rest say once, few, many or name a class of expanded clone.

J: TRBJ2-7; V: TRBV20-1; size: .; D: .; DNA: TGCAGTGCTAGAACCACAGGGTCCTACGAGCAGTACTTC; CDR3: CSARTTGSYEQYF
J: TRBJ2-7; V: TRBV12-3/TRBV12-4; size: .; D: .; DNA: TGTGCCAGCGGACATCTTCAGGGTATAGTCTACGAGCAGTACTTC; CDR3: CASGHLQGIVYEQYF
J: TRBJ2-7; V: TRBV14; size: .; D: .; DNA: TGTGCCAGCAGCCAGTTACCCTACGAGCAGTACTTC; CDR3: CASSQLPYEQYF
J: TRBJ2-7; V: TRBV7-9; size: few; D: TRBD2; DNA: TGTGCCAGCAGCAACTTTCTAGCGGGAGTGAATGAGCAGTACTTC; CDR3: CASSNFLAGVNEQYF
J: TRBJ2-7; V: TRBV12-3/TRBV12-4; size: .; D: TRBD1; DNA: TGTGCCAGCAGCCCGGGACAGCTATTCTACGAGCAGTACTTC; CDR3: CASSPGQLFYEQYF
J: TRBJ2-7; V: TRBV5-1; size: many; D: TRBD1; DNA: TGCGCCAGCCGGCTTAACAGGGGAAGCGAGCAGTACTTC; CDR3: CASRLNRGSEQYF
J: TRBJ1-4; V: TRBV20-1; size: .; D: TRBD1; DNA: TGCAGTGCTAGCGACAGGGTTGAAAAACTGTTTTTT; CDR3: CSASDRVEKLFF
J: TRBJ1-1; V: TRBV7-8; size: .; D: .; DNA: TGTGCCAGCAGCCCAGAGACAGGAATGAACACTGAAGCTTTCTTT; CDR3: CASSPETGMNTEAFF
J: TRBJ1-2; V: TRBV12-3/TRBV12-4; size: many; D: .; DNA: TGTGCCAGCAGTTTCCAGCCGAACTATGGCTACACCTTC; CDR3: CASSFQPNYGYTF
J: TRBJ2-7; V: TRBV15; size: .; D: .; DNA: TGTGCCACCAGCAGAGAATACAGCCTTAGCTCCTACGAGCAGTACTTC; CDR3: CATSREYSLSSYEQYF
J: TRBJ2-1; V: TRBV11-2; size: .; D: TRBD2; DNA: TGTGCCAGCAGCTTTAGCGGGGGGCAAGAGACCCAGTTCTTC; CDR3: CASSFSGGQETQFF
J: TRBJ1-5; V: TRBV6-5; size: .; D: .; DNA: TGTGCCAGCAGTTACCACCGGGACCCAAATCAGCCCCAGCATTTT; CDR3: CASSYHRDPNQPQHF
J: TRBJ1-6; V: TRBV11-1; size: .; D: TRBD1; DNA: TGTGCCAGCAGCCCCCGGTCCGGGACAGGGCCAAATTCACCCCTCCACTTT; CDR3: CASSPRSGTGPNSPLHF
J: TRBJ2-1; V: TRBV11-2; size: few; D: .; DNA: TGTGCCAGCAGCTTAACCTCGGACACCTCCTACAATGAGCAGTTCTTC; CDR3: CASSLTSDTSYNEQFF
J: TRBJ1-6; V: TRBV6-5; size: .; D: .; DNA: TGTGCCAGCAGTTACCCATCGTCTAAGGGGGTAAATTCACCCCTCCACTTT; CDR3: CASSYPSSKGVNSPLHF
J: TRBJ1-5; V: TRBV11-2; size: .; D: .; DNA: TGTGCCAGCAGTCCCAGGGTTATTGGCAATCAGCCCCAGCATTTT; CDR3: CASSPRVIGNQPQHF
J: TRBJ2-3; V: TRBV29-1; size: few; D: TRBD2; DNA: TGCAGCGTCGAGCGGGGGCCCACAGATACGCAGTATTTT; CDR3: CSVERGPTDTQYF
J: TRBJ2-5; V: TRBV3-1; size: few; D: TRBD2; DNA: TGTGCCAGCAGCCAAGCGATGGAGAGCGGGGGGTACCAAGAGACCCAGTACTTC; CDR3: CASSQAMESGGYQETQYF
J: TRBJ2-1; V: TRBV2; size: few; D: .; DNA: TGTGCCAGCAAGTCTAGGCTAGCGTGGTATGAGCAGTTCTTC; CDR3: CASKSRLAWYEQFF
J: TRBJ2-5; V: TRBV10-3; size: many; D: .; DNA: TGTGCCATCAGTCGAGCGACTGGCGGGCAAGAGACCCAGTACTTC; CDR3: CAISRATGGQETQYF
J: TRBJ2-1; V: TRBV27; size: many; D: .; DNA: TGTGCCAGCACAGTATACCCCTACAATGAGCAGTTCTTC; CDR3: CASTVYPYNEQFF
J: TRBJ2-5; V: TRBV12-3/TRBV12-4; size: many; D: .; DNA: TGTGCCAGCACAATAGGACGCCAGACCCAGTACTTC; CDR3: CASTIGRQTQYF
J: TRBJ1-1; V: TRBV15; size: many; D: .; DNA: TGTGCCACCAGCAGAGATAGGGGAAACACTGAAGCTTTCTTT; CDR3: CATSRDRGNTEAFF
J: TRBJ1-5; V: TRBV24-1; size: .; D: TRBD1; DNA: TGTGCCACCAGTGAAGGGACAGGGCTCCATCAGCCCCAGCATTTT; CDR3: CATSEGTGLHQPQHF
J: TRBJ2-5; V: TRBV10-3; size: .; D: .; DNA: TGTGCCATCAGCACAAGTAGTCAAGAGACCCAGTACTTC; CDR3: CAISTSSQETQYF
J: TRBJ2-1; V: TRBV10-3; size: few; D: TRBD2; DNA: TGTGCCATCAGTGGCGTCGAGCGGGGGGCGGGAAGCAATGAGCAGTTCTTC; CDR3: CAISGVERGAGSNEQFF
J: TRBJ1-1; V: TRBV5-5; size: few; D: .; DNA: TGTGCCAGCAGCGACTCCAACAGGCCCTTTGAAGCTTTCTTT; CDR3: CASSDSNRPFEAFF
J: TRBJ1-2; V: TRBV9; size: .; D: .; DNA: TGTGCCAGCAGCGTAGGGGTAGGGGGTAATGGCCACACCTTC; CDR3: CASSVGVGGNGHTF
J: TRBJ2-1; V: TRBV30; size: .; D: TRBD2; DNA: TGTGCCTGGACCGCCGGGACTAGCGGGAACGATGAGCAGTTCTTC; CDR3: CAWTAGTSGNDEQFF
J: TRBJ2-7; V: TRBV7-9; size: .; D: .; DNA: TGTGCCAGCAGCTCTGTAGGGGCGCGTGTCGAGCAGTACTTC; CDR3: CASSSVGARVEQYF
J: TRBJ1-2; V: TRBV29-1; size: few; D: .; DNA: TGCAGCGTTTACCGGGAGGGCTATGGCTACACCTTC; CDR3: CSVYREGYGYTF
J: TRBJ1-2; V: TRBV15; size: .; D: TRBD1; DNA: TGTGCCACCAGCAGAGAAATGAGACAGGGCCCTAACTATGGCTACACCTTC; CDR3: CATSREMRQGPNYGYTF
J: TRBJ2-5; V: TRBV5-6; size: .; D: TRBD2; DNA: TGTGCCAGCAGCCCCGCGGGGGGGCCAGGGGAGACCCAGTACTTC; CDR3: CASSPAGGPGETQYF
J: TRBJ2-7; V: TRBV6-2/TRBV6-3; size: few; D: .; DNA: TGTGCCAGCAGTTACAAGAGGGACTATCGGGGGCGCGAGCAGTACTTC; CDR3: CASSYKRDYRGREQYF
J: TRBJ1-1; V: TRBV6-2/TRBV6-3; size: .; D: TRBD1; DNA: TGTGCCAGCAGGCGGACAGGGCGGAAGTACACTGAAGCTTTCTTT; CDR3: CASRRTGRKYTEAFF
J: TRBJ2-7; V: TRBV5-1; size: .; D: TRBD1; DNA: TGCGCCAGCAGCTCTTCCAACACCGGGACAGGGAGCTCCTACGAGCAGTACTTC; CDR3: CASSSSNTGTGSSYEQYF
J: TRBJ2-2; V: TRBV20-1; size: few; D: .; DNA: TGCATTGCTAGAGATCTGAGTGGGGGGAACACCGGGGAGCTGTTTTTT; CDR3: CIARDLSGGNTGELFF
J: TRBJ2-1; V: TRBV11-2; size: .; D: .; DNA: TGTGCCAGCAGCTTAGCCGCCCCAGGGGCGAGTGAGCAGTTCTTC; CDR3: CASSLAAPGASEQFF
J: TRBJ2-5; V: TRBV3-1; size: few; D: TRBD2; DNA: TGTGCCAGCAGCCCGCCCGGGTTCCGGGAGGGCCGGGAGCAGTACTTC; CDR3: CASSPPGFREGREQYF
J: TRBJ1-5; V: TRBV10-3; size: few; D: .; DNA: TGTGCCATCAGTGAGACAGATTATCAGCCCCAGCATTTT; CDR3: CAISETDYQPQHF
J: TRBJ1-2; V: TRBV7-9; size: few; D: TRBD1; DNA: TGTGCCAGCAGCCCGGACAGGGGTTATGTTGACTATGGCTACACCTTC; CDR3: CASSPDRGYVDYGYTF
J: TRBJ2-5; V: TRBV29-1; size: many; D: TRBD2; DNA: TGCAGCGCTCCAGCGGGGGGCAACCAAGAGACCCAGTACTTC; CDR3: CSAPAGGNQETQYF
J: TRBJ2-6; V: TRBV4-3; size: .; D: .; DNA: TGCACCAGCAGCCAATCCAGGGAGACTGGGGCCAACGTCCTGACTTTC; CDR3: CTSSQSRETGANVLTF
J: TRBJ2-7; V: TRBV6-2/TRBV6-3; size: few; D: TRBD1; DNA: TGTGCCAGTCAAAGACAGGGAATGCCCTACGAGCAGTACTTC; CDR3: CASQRQGMPYEQYF
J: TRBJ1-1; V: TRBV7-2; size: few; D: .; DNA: TGTGCCAGCAGCACAAGGACTCTGAACACTGAAGCTTTCTTT; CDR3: CASSTRTLNTEAFF
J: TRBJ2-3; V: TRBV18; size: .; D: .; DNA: TGTGCCAGCTCACTCTTGGACCGCACAGATACGCAGTATTTT; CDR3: CASSLLDRTDTQYF
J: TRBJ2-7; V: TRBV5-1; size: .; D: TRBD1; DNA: TGCGCCAGCAGCTTGGACAGGGGGCTTGGGGAGCAGTACTTC; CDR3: CASSLDRGLGEQYF
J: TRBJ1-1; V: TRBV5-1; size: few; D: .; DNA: TGCGCCAGCAGCCGTGGAGACGGGAACACTGAAGCTTTCTTT; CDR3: CASSRGDGNTEAFF
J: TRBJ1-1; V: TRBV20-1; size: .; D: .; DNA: TGCAGTGCTAGTATTCCGGCCTTAGGAGCTTTCTTT; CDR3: CSASIPALGAFF